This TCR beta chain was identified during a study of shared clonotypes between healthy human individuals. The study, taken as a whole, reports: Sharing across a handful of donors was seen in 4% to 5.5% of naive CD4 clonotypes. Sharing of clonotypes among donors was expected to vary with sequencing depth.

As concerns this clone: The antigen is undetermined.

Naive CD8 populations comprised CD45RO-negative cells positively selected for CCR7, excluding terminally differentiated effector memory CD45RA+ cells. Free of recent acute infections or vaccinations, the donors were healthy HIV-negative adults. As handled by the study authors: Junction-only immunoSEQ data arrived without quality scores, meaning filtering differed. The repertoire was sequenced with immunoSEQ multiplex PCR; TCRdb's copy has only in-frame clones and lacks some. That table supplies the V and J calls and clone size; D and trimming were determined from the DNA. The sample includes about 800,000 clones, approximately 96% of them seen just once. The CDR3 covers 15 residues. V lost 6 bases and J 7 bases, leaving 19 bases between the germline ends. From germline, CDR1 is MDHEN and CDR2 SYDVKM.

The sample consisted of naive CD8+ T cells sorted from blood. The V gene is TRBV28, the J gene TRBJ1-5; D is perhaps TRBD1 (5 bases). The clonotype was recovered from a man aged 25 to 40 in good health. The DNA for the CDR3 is TGTGCCAGCAGCCGCGAGACCACTAGGGACCAGCCCCAGCATTTT. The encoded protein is CASSRETTRDQPQHF.